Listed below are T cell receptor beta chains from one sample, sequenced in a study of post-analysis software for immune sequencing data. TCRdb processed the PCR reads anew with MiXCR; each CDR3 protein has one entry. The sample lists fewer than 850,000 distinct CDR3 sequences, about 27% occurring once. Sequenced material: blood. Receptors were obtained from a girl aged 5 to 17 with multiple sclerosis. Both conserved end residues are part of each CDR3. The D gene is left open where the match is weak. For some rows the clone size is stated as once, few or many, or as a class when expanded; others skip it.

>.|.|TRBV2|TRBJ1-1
CASRRVNTEAFF
TGTGCCAGCAGGAGAGTGAACACTGAAGCTTTCTTT
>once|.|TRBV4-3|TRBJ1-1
CTSSQDPAGEAFF
TGCACCAGCAGCCAAGATCCGGCAGGGGAAGCTTTCTTT
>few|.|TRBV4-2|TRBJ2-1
CASSQADVLDEQFF
TGTGCCAGCAGCCAAGCCGACGTGTTGGATGAGCAGTTCTTC
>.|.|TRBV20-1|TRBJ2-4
CSAQDRKNIQYF
TGCAGTGCGCAAGACAGGAAAAACATTCAGTACTTC
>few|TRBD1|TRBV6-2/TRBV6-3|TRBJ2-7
CASSYTRTGSTYEQYF
TGTGCCAGCAGTTACACTCGGACAGGGAGCACCTACGAGCAGTACTTC
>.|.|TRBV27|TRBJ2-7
CASRPGRLSSYEQYF
TGTGCCAGCAGACCTGGACGGCTCAGCTCCTACGAGCAGTACTTC
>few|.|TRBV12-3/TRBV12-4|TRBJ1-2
CASSYQFPNYGYTF
TGTGCCAGCAGTTACCAGTTCCCTAACTATGGCTACACCTTC
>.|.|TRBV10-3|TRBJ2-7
CAIRDLDGPYEQYF
TGTGCCATCAGAGATTTAGACGGTCCTTACGAGCAGTACTTC
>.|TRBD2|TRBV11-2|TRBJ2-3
CASRIAGGPTDTQYF
TGTGCCAGCAGAATAGCGGGGGGACCCACAGATACGCAGTATTTT
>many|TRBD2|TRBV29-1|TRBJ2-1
CSVGGGNEQFF
TGCAGCGTTGGGGGGGGGAATGAGCAGTTCTTC
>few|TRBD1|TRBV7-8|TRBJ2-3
CASRLTGGGSDTQYF
TGTGCCAGCAGGCTCACAGGGGGCGGCTCGGATACGCAGTATTTT
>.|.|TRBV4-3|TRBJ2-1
CASSQEGGTYNEQFF
TGCGCCAGCAGCCAAGAGGGCGGAACTTACAATGAGCAGTTCTTC
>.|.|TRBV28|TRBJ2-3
CTSSLGGTDTQYF
TGTACCAGCAGTTTAGGGGGCACAGATACGCAGTATTTT
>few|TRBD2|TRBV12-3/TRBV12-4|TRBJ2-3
CATARENADTQYF
TGTGCCACCGCGCGGGAGAACGCAGATACGCAGTATTTT
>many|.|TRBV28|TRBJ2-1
CASSLGGGDEQFF
TGTGCCAGCAGTTTGGGGGGGGGCGATGAGCAGTTCTTC
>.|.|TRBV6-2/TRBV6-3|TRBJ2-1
CASSPVGWGEQFF
TGTGCCAGCAGCCCCGTGGGTTGGGGTGAGCAGTTCTTC
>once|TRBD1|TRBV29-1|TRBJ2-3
CSVVDRAQPQDAQYF
TGCAGCGTTGTTGACAGGGCCCAGCCACAGGATGCGCAGTATTTT
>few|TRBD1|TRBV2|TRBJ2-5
CASSETRDRGDNEQYF
TGTGCCAGCAGTGAAACGAGGGACAGGGGGGACAATGAGCAGTACTTC
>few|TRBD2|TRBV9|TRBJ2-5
CASSPGGASGRGIRETQYF
TGTGCCAGCAGCCCCGGCGGGGCTAGCGGGAGAGGGATCCGAGAGACCCAGTACTTC
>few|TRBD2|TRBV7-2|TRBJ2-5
CASSSRLAQEQYF
TGTGCCAGCAGCTCGCGACTAGCGCAGGAGCAGTACTTC
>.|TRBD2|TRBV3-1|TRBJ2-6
CASSQARGAGANVLTF
TGTGCCAGCAGCCAAGCCCGGGGGGCTGGGGCCAACGTCCTGACTTTC
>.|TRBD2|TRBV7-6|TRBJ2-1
CASSSEGTSLHEQFF
TGTGCCAGCAGCTCTGAGGGGACTAGTCTCCATGAGCAGTTCTTC
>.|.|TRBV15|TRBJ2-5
CATSRPGRETQYF
TGTGCCACCAGCAGACCCGGTCGAGAGACCCAGTACTTC
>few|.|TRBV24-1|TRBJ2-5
CATSDLETASMETQYF
TGTGCCACCAGTGATTTGGAGACAGCCAGCATGGAGACCCAGTACTTC
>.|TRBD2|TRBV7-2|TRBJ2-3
CASSRHSGGSTDTQYF
TGTGCCAGCAGTAGACATAGCGGGGGGAGCACAGATACGCAGTATTTT
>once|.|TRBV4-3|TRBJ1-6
CASSQDRPGDNSPLHF
TGCGCCAGCAGCCAAGATCGTCCAGGGGATAATTCACCCCTCCACTTT
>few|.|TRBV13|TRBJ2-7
CASSLTGTMIHEQYF
TGTGCCAGCAGCTTAACGGGGACGATGATCCACGAGCAGTACTTC
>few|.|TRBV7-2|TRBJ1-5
CASSLLGGNNAQPQHF
TGTGCCAGCAGCTTACTCGGGGGTAACAACGCTCAGCCCCAGCATTTT
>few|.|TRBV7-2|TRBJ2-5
CASSRPGQETQYF
TGTGCCAGCAGCCGCCCGGGGCAAGAGACCCAGTACTTC
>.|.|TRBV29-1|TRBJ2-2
CSVRLTGELFF
TGCAGCGTCCGATTGACCGGGGAGCTGTTTTTT
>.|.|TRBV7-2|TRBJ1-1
CASSLMGPGTEAFF
TGTGCCAGCAGCTTAATGGGACCAGGCACTGAAGCTTTCTTT
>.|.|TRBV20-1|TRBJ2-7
CSSTGRTYEQYF
TGCAGCTCGACAGGACGAACCTACGAGCAGTACTTC
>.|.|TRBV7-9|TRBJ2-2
CAGGNSAGELFF
TGTGCCGGCGGAAATAGCGCCGGGGAGCTGTTTTTT
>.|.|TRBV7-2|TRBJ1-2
CASSNTQDGYTF
TGTGCCAGCAGCAACACGCAGGATGGCTACACCTTC
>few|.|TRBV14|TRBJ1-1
CASSQGYEAFF
TGTGCCAGCAGCCAAGGGTATGAAGCTTTCTTT
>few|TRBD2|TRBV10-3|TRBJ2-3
CAISEAGDTDTQYF
TGTGCCATCAGTGAAGCGGGGGACACAGATACGCAGTATTTT
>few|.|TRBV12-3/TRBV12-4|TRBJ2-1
CASSSSLRWGYNEQFF
TGTGCCAGCAGTTCCTCCCTCAGGTGGGGCTACAATGAGCAGTTCTTC
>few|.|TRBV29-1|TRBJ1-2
CSVGFTNYGYTF
TGCAGCGTAGGATTTACTAACTATGGCTACACCTTC
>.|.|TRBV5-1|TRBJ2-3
CASSLCGDEDTQYF
TGCGCCAGCAGCTTATGCGGGGATGAAGATACGCAGTATTTT
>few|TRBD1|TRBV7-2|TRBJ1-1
CASSPAGQGTTEAFF
TGTGCCAGCAGCCCTGCAGGACAGGGCACCACTGAAGCTTTCTTT
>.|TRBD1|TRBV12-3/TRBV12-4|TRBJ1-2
CASSPRRTGTYGYTF
TGTGCCAGCAGCCCGAGACGGACAGGGACCTATGGCTACACCTTC
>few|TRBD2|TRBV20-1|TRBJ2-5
CSARDVRRGEETQYF
TGCAGTGCTAGAGATGTTCGGCGGGGGGAAGAGACCCAGTACTTC
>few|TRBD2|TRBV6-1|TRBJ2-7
CASSPGRGVGEQYF
TGTGCCAGCAGCCCCGGTCGGGGGGTGGGCGAGCAGTACTTC
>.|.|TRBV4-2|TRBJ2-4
CASSQDLLVGNIQCF
TGTGCCAGCAGCCAAGATCTTCTAGTGGGGAACATTCAGTGCTTC
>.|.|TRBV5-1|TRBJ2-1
CASSLGQKGNEQFF
TGCGCCAGCAGCTTGGGACAGAAAGGTAATGAGCAGTTCTTC
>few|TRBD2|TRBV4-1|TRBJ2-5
CASSQDERGFRETQYF
TGCGCCAGCAGCCAAGACGAGCGGGGGTTCCGTGAGACCCAGTACTTC
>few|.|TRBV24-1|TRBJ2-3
CATSDPRAVTQYF
TGTGCCACCAGTGATCCCAGGGCAGTTACGCAGTATTTT
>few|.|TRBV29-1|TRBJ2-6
CSVRGTLRDSGANVLTF
TGCAGCGTCCGCGGGACACTGAGAGACTCTGGGGCCAACGTCCTGACTTTC
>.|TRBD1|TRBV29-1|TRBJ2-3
CSGGDRGTDTQYF
TGCAGCGGAGGGGACAGGGGCACAGATACGCAGTATTTT
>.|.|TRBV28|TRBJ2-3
CASSPSDLTDTQYF
TGTGCCAGCAGTCCCAGTGACCTCACAGATACGCAGTATTTT
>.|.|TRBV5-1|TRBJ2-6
CVSSLAGPVSGANVLTF
TGCGTCAGCAGCTTGGCAGGGCCCGTCTCTGGGGCCAACGTCCTGACTTTC
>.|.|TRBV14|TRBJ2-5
CASTATGYQETQYF
TGTGCCAGCACCGCGACCGGGTACCAAGAGACCCAGTACTTC
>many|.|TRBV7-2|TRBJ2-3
CASSPGEWGTSTQYF
TGTGCCAGCAGCCCAGGGGAGTGGGGAACCAGTACGCAGTATTTT
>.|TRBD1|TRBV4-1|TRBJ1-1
CASSQGTGGGFFTEAFF
TGCGCCAGCAGCCAAGGTACAGGGGGCGGATTTTTCACTGAAGCTTTCTTT
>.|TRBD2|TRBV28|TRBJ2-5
CASSLLFPSGGAGETQYF
TGTGCCAGCAGTTTATTGTTTCCTAGCGGGGGGGCCGGGGAGACCCAGTACTTC
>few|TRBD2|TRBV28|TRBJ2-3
CASSLSGGGTDTQYF
TGTGCCAGCAGTTTATCCGGGGGGGGCACAGATACGCAGTATTTT
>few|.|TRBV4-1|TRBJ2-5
CASSQEGSSETQYF
TGCGCCAGCAGCCAAGAGGGATCGTCGGAGACCCAGTACTTC
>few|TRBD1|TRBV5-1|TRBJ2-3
CASSLIGGLQYF
TGCGCCAGCAGTCTGATAGGGGGCCTGCAGTATTTT
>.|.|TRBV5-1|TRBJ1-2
CASSPIPGRGYTF
TGCGCCAGCAGCCCGATCCCAGGGCGAGGCTACACCTTC